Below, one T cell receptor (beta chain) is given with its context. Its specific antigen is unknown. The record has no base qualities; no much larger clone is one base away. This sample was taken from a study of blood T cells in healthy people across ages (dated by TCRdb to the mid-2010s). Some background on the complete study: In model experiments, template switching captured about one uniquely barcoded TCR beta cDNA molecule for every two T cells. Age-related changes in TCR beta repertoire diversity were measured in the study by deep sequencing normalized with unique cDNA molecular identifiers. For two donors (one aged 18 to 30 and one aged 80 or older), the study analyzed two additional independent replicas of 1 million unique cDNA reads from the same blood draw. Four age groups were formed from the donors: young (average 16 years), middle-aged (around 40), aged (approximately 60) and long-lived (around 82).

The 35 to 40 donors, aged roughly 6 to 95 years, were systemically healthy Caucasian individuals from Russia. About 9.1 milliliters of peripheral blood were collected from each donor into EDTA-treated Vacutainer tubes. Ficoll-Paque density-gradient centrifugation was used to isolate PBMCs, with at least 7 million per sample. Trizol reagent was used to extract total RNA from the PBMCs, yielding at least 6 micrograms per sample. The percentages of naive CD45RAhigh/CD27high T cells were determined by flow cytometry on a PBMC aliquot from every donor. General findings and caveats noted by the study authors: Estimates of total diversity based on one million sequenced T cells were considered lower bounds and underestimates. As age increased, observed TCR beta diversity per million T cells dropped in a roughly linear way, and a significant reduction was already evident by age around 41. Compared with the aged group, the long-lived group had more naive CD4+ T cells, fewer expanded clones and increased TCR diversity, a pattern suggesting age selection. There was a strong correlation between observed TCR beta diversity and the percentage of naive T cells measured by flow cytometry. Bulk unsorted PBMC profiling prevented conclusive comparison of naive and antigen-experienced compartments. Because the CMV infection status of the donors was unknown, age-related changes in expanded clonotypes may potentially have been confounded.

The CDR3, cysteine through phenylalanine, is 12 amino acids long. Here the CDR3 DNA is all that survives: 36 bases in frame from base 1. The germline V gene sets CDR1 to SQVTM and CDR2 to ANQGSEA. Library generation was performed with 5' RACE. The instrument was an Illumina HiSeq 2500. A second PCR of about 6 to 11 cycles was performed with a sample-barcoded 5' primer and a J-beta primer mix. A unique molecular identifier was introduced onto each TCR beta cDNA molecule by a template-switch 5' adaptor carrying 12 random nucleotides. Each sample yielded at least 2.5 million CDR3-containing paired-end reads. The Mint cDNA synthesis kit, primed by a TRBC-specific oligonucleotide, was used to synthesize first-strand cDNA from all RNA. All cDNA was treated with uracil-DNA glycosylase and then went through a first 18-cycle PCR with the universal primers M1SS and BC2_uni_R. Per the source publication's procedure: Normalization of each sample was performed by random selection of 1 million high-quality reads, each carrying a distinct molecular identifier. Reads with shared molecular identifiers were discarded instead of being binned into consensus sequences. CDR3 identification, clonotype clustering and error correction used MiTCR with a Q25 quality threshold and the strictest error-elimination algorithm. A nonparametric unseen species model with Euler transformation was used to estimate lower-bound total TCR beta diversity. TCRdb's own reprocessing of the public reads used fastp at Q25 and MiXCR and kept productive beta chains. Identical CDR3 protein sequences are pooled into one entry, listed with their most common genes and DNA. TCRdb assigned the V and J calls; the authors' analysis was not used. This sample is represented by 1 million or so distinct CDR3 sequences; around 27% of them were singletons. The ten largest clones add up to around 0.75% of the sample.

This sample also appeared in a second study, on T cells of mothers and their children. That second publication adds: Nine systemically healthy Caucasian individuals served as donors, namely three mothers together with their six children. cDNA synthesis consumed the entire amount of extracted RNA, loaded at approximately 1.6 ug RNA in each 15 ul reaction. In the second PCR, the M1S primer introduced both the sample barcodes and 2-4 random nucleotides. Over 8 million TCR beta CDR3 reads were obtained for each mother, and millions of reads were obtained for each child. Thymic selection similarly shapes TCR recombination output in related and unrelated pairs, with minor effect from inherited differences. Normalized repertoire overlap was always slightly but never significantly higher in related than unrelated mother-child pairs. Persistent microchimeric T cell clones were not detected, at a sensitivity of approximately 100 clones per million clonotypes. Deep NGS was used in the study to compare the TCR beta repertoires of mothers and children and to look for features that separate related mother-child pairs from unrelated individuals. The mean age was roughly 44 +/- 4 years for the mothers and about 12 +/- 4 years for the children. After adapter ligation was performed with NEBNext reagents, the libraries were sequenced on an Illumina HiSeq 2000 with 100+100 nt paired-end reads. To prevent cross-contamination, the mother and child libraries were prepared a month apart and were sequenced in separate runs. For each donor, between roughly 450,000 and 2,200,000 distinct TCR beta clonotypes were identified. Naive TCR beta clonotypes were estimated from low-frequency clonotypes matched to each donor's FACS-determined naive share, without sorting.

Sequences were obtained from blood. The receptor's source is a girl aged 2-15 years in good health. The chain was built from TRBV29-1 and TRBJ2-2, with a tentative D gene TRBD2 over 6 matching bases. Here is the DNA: TGCACCGGAAAAGCGGGTACCGGGGAGCTGTTTTTT. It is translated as CTGKAGTGELFF.